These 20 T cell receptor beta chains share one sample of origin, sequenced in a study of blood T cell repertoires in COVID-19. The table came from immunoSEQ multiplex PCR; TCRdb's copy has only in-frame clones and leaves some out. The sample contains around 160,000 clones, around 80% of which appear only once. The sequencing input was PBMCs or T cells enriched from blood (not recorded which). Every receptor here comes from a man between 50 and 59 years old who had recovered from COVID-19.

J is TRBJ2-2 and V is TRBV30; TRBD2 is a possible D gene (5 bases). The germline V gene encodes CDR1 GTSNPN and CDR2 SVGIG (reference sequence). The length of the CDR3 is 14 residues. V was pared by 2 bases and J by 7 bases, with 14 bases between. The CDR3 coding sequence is TGTGCCTGGAGTAGGACGGGGTGGGACGGGGAGCTGTTTTTT. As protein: CAWSRTGWDGELFF.

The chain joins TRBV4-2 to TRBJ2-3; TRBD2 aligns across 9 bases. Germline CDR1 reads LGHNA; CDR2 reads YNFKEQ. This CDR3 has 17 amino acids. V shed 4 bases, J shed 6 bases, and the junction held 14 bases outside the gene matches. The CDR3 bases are TGTGCCAGCAGCCCACTTAGCGGGAGAGACCAGGGGGATACGCAGTATTTT. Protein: CASSPLSGRDQGDTQYF.

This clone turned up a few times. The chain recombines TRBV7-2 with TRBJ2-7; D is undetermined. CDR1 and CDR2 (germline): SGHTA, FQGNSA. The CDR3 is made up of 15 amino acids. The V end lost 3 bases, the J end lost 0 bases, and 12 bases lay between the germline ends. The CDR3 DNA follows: TGTGCCAGCAGCTTGTCCAGCGCAAGCTCCTACGAGCAGTACTTC. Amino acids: CASSLSSASSYEQYF.

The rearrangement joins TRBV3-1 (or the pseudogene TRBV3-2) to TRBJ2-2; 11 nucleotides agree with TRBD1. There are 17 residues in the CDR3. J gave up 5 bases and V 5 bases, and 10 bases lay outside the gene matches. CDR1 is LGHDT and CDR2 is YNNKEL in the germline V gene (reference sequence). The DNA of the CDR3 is TGTGCCAGCAGCACCGGACAGGGGGCTTGGGAGACCGGGGAGCTGTTTTTT. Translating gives CASSTGQGAWETGELFF.

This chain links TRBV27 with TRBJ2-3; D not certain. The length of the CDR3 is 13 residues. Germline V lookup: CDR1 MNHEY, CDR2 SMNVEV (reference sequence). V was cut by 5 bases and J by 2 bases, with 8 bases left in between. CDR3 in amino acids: CASSPRYTDTQYF. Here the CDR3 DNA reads TGTGCCAGCAGTCCCCGGTACACAGATACGCAGTATTTT.

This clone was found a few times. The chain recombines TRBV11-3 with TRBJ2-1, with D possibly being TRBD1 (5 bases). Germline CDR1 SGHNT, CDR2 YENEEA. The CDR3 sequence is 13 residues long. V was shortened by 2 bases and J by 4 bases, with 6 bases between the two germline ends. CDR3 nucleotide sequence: TGTGCCAGCAGCTTAACAGGTTACAATGAGCAGTTCTTC. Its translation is CASSLTGYNEQFF.

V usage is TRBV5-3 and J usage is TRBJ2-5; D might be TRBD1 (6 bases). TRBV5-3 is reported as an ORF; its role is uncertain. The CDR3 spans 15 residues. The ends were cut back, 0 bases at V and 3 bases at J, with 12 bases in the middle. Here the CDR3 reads CARSLDRTEKETQYF. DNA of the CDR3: TGTGCCAGAAGCTTGGACCGGACAGAAAAAGAGACCCAGTACTTC.

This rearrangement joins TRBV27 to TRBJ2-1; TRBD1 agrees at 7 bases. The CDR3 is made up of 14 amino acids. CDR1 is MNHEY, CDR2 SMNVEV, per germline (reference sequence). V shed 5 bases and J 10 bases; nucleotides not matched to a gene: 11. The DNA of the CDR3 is TGTGCCAGCAGTCAACGGACTGCCAGGGGGGAGCAGTTCTTC. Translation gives CASSQRTARGEQFF.

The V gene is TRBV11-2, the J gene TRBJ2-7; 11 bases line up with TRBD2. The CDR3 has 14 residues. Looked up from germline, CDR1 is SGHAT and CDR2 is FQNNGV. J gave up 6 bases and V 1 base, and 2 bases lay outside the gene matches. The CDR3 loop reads CASSLALAGGEQYF. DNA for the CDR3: TGTGCCAGCAGCTTAGCCCTAGCGGGAGGCGAGCAGTACTTC.

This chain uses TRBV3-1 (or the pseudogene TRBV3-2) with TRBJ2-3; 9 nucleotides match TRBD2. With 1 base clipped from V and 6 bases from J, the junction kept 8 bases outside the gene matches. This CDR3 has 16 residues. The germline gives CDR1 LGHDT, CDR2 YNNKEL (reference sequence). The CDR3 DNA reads TGTGCCAGCAGCCAAGGGGGGCTAGCGGGGTGGGATACGCAGTATTTT. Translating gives CASSQGGLAGWDTQYF.

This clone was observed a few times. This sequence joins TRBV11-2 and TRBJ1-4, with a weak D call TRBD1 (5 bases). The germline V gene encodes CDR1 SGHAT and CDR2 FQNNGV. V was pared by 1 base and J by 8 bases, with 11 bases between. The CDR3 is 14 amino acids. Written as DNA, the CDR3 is TGTGCCAGCAGCTTAGTCCAGGGTGGGGAAAAACTGTTTTTT. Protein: CASSLVQGGEKLFF.

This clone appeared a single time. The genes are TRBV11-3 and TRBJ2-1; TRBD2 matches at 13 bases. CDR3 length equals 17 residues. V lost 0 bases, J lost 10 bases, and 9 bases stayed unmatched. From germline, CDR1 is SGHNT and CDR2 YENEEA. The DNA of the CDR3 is TGTGCCAGCAGCTTAGAAACCGGGACTAGCGGGGAATCGGAGCAGTTCTTC. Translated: CASSLETGTSGESEQFF. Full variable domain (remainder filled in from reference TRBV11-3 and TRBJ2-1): EAGVVQSPRYKIIEKKQPVAFWCNPISGHNTLYWYLQNLGQGPELLIRYENEEAVDDSQLPKDRFSAERLKGVDSTLKIQPAELGDSAVYLCASSLETGTSGESEQFFGPGTRLTVL.

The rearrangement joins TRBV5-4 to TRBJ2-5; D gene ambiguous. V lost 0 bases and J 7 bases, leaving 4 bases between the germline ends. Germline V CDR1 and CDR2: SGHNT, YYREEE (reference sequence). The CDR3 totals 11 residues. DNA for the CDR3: TGTGCCAGCAGCTTGGCCGGGACCCAGTACTTC. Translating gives CASSLAGTQYF. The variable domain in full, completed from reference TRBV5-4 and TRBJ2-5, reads ETGVTQSPTHLIKTRGQQVTLRCSSQSGHNTVSWYQQALGQGPQFIFQYYREEENGRGNFPPRFSGLQFPNYSSELNVNALELDDSALYLCASSLAGTQYFGPGTRLLVL.

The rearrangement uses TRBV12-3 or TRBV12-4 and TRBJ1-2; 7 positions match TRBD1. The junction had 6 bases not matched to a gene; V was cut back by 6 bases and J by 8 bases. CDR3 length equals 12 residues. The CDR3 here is CASSPYRGGYTF. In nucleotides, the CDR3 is TGTGCCAGCAGCCCATACAGGGGAGGCTACACCTTC.

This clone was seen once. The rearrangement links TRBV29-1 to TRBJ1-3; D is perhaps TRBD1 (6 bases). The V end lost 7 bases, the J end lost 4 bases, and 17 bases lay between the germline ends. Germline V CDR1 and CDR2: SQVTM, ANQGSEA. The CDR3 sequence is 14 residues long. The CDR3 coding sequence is TGCAGCGCCCTCCTCAGCAGGGGCGGAAACACCATATATTTT. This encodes CSALLSRGGNTIYF. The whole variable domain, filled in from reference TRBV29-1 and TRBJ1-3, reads SAVISQKPSRDICQRGTSLTIQCQVDSQVTMMFWYRQQPGQSLTLIATANQGSEATYESGFVIDKFPISRPNLTFSTLTVSNMSPEDSSIYLCSALLSRGGNTIYFGEGSWLTVV.

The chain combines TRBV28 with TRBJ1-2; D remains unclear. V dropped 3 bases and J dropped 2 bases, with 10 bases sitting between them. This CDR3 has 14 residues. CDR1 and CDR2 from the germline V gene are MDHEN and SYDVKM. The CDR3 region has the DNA TGTGCCAGCAGTTTGTCGGGTTCGAACTATGGCTACACCTTC. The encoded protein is CASSLSGSNYGYTF.

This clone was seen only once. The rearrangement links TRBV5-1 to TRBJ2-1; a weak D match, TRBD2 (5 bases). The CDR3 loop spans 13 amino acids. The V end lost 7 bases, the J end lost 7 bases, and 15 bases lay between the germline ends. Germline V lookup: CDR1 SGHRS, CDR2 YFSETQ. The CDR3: CASGDPGRNEQFF. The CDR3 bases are TGCGCCAGCGGCGACCCGGGAAGGAATGAGCAGTTCTTC.

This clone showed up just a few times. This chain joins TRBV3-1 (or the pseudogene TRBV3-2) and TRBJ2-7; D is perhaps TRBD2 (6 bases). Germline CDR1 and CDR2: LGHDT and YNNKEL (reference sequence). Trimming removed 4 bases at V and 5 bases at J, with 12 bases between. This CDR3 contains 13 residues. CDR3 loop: CASSLGLGDEQYF. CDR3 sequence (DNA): TGTGCCAGCAGCCTGGGACTGGGGGACGAGCAGTACTTC.

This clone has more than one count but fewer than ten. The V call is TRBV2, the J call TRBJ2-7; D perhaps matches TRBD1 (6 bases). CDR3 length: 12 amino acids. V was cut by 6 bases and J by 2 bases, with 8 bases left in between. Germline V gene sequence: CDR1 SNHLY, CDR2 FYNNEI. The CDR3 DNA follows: TGTGCCAGCAGGGACAGAACCTACGAGCAGTACTTC. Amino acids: CASRDRTYEQYF. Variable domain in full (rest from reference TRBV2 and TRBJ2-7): EPEVTQTPSHQVTQMGQEVILRCVPISNHLYFYWYRQILGQKVEFLVSFYNNEISEKSEIFDDQFSVERPDGSNFTLKIRSTKLEDSAMYFCASRDRTYEQYFGPGTRLTVT.

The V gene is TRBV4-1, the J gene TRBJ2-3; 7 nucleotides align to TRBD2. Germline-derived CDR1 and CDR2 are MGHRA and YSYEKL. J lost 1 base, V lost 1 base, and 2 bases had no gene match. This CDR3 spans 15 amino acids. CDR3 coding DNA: TGCGCCAGCAGCCAAGTTGGGAGGGGCACAGATACGCAGTATTTT. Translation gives CASSQVGRGTDTQYF.